This T cell receptor (beta chain) was recorded in a study of spatial heterogeneity in lung cancer. Across the study: A consistent excess of beta-chain over alpha-chain sequences was detected.

TCRdb reprocessed the 5' RACE reads with MiXCR, giving one entry per CDR3 protein. The repertoire has tens of thousands of distinct CDR3 sequences, about an eighth of them found once; the top ten carry 50% to 60%. Regarding the study as a whole: There were more appearances of ubiquitous expanded tumor TCRs in blood at resection than at follow-up.

As for this clonotype: The antigen remains unidentified.

Between the trimmed V and J ends, which lost 8 bases and 2 bases, there was a span of 9 bases. This CDR3 has 12 amino acids. Stated time point: sample taken at primary tumor resection. Tumor, nontumor lung or frozen PBMC supplied whole RNA, sequenced without sorting. The sequencing here drew on PBMCs, taken at surgery. The chain employs TRBV12-3 or TRBV12-4 and TRBJ1-1; D gene ambiguous. This clonotype was obtained from a male donor with early-stage non-small cell lung cancer. The CDR3 spells CASQSSNTEAFF. CDR3 bases: TGTGCCAGCCAATCGTCCAACACTGAAGCTTTCTTT.